This is a list of T cell receptor beta chains from one sample in a study of vaccination effects on CD4 cells after COVID-19. The data were produced by immunoSEQ multiplex PCR, yet TCRdb's version contains in-frame clones alone and is incomplete. Of about 64,000 clones in the sample, about 69% were seen once. These receptors have no known antigen. The input for sequencing was CD4+ T cells from PBMCs cultured without peptide, taken before COVID-19 vaccination. The receptors here all came from a human donor who had a prior SARS-CoV-2 infection. Both conserved end residues are part of each CDR3. A D gene is named only where the DNA matches it firmly. The size of a clone is reported for some rows only, either as once, few or many, or as a class for expanded clones.

D: NA
J: TRBJ1-2
V: TRBV6-6
size: few
CDR3: CASSRLDGYTF
DNA: TGTGCCAGCAGCCGACTTGATGGCTACACCTTC

D: TRBD1
J: TRBJ1-1
V: TRBV5-1
size: NA
CDR3: CASSLEGGFTEAFF
DNA: TGCGCCAGCAGCTTGGAAGGGGGCTTCACTGAAGCTTTCTTT

D: NA
J: TRBJ2-1
V: TRBV4-2
size: few
CDR3: CASSQDQGPGHEQFF
DNA: TGTGCCAGCAGCCAAGATCAGGGGCCCGGACATGAGCAGTTCTTC

D: NA
J: TRBJ1-5
V: TRBV7-8
size: NA
CDR3: CASSPNKISTASNQPQHF
DNA: TGTGCCAGCAGCCCCAATAAAATTAGCACAGCGAGCAATCAGCCCCAGCATTTT

D: NA
J: TRBJ2-7
V: TRBV25-1
size: NA
CDR3: CASSEPGVLNEQYF
DNA: TGTGCCAGCAGTGAACCGGGAGTTCTCAACGAGCAGTACTTC

D: NA
J: TRBJ1-2
V: TRBV6-5
size: once
CDR3: CASSYEGNGYGYTF
DNA: TGTGCCAGCAGTTACGAGGGGAATGGGTATGGCTACACCTTC

D: NA
J: TRBJ2-7
V: TRBV14
size: NA
CDR3: CASSQDFFAGHFYEQYF
DNA: TGTGCCAGCAGCCAAGATTTTTTCGCCGGGCACTTCTACGAGCAGTACTTC

D: TRBD2
J: TRBJ2-1
V: TRBV5-4
size: few
CDR3: CASSRRGLVAGEQFF
DNA: TGTGCCAGCAGCCGGCGGGGACTAGTAGCTGGAGAGCAGTTCTTC

D: TRBD1
J: TRBJ2-1
V: TRBV7-7
size: NA
CDR3: CASSSGQGSDNEQFF
DNA: TGTGCTAGCAGCTCGGGACAGGGGAGCGACAATGAGCAGTTCTTC

D: NA
J: TRBJ1-4
V: TRBV3-1/TRBV3-2
size: NA
CDR3: CASSQGGVGEKLFF
DNA: TGTGCCAGCAGCCAAGGGGGCGTTGGTGAAAAACTGTTTTTT

D: NA
J: TRBJ1-6
V: TRBV7-3
size: NA
CDR3: CASSAQGGGNSPLHF
DNA: TGTGCCAGCAGCGCGCAGGGTGGGGGGAATTCACCCCTCCACTTT

D: NA
J: TRBJ1-2
V: TRBV28
size: NA
CDR3: CASSPPSYYGYTF
DNA: TGTGCCAGCAGCCCCCCTTCCTACTATGGCTACACCTTC

D: NA
J: TRBJ1-2
V: TRBV29-1
size: NA
CDR3: CSSYVPMRIRRARPLSYTF
DNA: TGCAGCTCTTATGTGCCCATGCGGATAAGGCGGGCTAGACCCTTGAGCTACACCTTC

D: NA
J: TRBJ2-1
V: TRBV15
size: once
CDR3: CATSRDLAGQFF
DNA: TGTGCCACCAGCAGAGATCTGGCAGGGCAGTTCTTC

D: TRBD1
J: TRBJ1-1
V: TRBV19
size: once
CDR3: CASKGTGGLSAFF
DNA: TGTGCCAGTAAGGGGACAGGGGGTTTATCGGCTTTCTTT

D: NA
J: TRBJ2-5
V: TRBV7-9
size: NA
CDR3: CASLRADGDEETQYF
DNA: TGTGCCAGCTTGAGGGCCGATGGGGACGAAGAGACCCAGTACTTC

D: NA
J: TRBJ1-3
V: TRBV12-3/TRBV12-4
size: NA
CDR3: CASSSNRNTIYF
DNA: TGTGCCAGCAGTTCCAACAGAAACACCATATATTTT

D: TRBD2
J: TRBJ2-1
V: TRBV5-1
size: NA
CDR3: CASSLGGLAGGRNEQFF
DNA: TGCGCCAGCAGCTTGGGTGGTCTAGCGGGGGGGCGGAATGAGCAGTTCTTC

D: TRBD2
J: TRBJ2-1
V: TRBV7-2
size: few
CDR3: CASSLGGGRRYNEQFF
DNA: TGTGCCAGCAGCTTAGGTGGCGGGAGGAGGTACAATGAGCAGTTCTTC

D: NA
J: TRBJ2-7
V: TRBV3-1/TRBV3-2
size: NA
CDR3: CASSQDLAYEQYF
DNA: TGTGCCAGCAGCCAAGATCTTGCCTACGAGCAGTACTTC

D: NA
J: TRBJ1-4
V: TRBV6-5
size: NA
CDR3: CASSYSGGATNEKLFF
DNA: TGTGCCAGCAGTTACTCGGGGGGTGCAACTAATGAAAAACTGTTTTTT

D: TRBD2
J: TRBJ2-1
V: TRBV10-3
size: NA
CDR3: CAISESGGSGFHEQFF
DNA: TGTGCCATCAGTGAGTCGGGCGGGAGTGGGTTCCATGAGCAGTTCTTC

D: NA
J: TRBJ1-2
V: TRBV30
size: NA
CDR3: CAWSLALPTRYGYTF
DNA: TGTGCCTGGAGTCTGGCCCTGCCAACCCGCTATGGCTACACCTTC

D: NA
J: TRBJ2-3
V: TRBV5-1
size: once
CDR3: CASSLGVGPATDTQYF
DNA: TGCGCCAGCAGCTTGGGAGTCGGGCCAGCCACAGATACGCAGTATTTT

D: TRBD1
J: TRBJ1-1
V: TRBV2
size: few
CDR3: CASSDGQGRLSAEAFF
DNA: TGTGCCAGCAGTGACGGACAGGGAAGGTTAAGCGCTGAAGCTTTCTTT

D: TRBD1
J: TRBJ2-3
V: TRBV2
size: NA
CDR3: CASSGDRTDTQYF
DNA: TGTGCCAGCAGCGGGGACAGAACAGATACGCAGTATTTT

D: TRBD1
J: TRBJ1-2
V: TRBV6-5
size: NA
CDR3: CASSYSGLDRGGYTF
DNA: TGTGCCAGCAGTTACTCGGGTTTGGACAGGGGTGGCTACACCTTC

D: TRBD1
J: TRBJ2-7
V: TRBV7-8
size: NA
CDR3: CASSLGYLRTGVLDDLEYEQYF
DNA: TGTGCCAGCAGCTTAGGGTACCTGCGGACAGGGGTTTTAGACGACCTAGAGTACGAGCAGTACTTC

D: TRBD1
J: TRBJ1-1
V: TRBV5-4
size: NA
CDR3: CASSLEQGKNTEAFF
DNA: TGTGCCAGCAGCTTGGAACAGGGGAAGAACACTGAAGCTTTCTTT

D: NA
J: TRBJ1-2
V: TRBV21-1
size: NA
CDR3: CASSKDIRDTVNYGYTF
DNA: TGTGCCAGCAGCAAAGATATTAGGGACACAGTTAACTATGGCTACACCTTC

D: NA
J: TRBJ2-1
V: TRBV5-4
size: NA
CDR3: CASSLANPNTYNEQFF
DNA: TGTGCCAGCAGCTTGGCTAACCCCAACACGTACAATGAGCAGTTCTTC

D: TRBD2
J: TRBJ2-3
V: TRBV5-1
size: NA
CDR3: CASSLIQREGYPDTQYF
DNA: TGCGCCAGCAGCTTGATCCAGCGGGAGGGCTACCCAGATACGCAGTATTTT

D: TRBD1
J: TRBJ2-2
V: TRBV5-1
size: NA
CDR3: CASSWTGISENTGELFF
DNA: TGCGCCAGCAGCTGGACAGGGATTTCGGAGAACACCGGGGAGCTGTTTTTT

D: TRBD2
J: TRBJ2-2
V: TRBV5-6
size: NA
CDR3: CASSPWTSGGSTGELFF
DNA: TGTGCCAGCAGCCCCTGGACTAGCGGGGGGAGCACCGGGGAGCTGTTTTTT

D: NA
J: TRBJ2-1
V: TRBV15
size: few
CDR3: CATSRQGGAEAGEQFF
DNA: TGTGCCACCAGCAGACAAGGGGGGGCGGAGGCGGGTGAGCAGTTCTTC

D: NA
J: TRBJ2-7
V: TRBV5-1
size: NA
CDR3: CASSQTVGSYEQYF
DNA: TGCGCCAGCAGCCAGACGGTGGGGAGCTACGAGCAGTACTTC

D: NA
J: TRBJ2-5
V: TRBV11-1
size: few
CDR3: CASSSIGILQETQYF
DNA: TGTGCCAGCAGCTCCATCGGAATACTGCAAGAGACCCAGTACTTC

D: NA
J: TRBJ1-2
V: TRBV7-8
size: NA
CDR3: CASSLLGPNYGYTF
DNA: TGTGCCAGCAGCTTATTAGGCCCCAACTATGGCTACACCTTC

D: NA
J: TRBJ2-4
V: TRBV11-3
size: NA
CDR3: CASSLDSTDSSIQYF
DNA: TGTGCCAGCAGCTTAGATTCAACGGACAGCAGTATTCAGTACTTC

D: TRBD2
J: TRBJ2-7
V: TRBV25-1
size: NA
CDR3: CASSLSGKAYEQYF
DNA: TGTGCCAGCAGTTTAAGCGGGAAGGCCTACGAGCAGTACTTC

D: NA
J: TRBJ2-3
V: TRBV27
size: NA
CDR3: CASSLSVSTDTQYF
DNA: TGTGCCAGCAGTTTAAGCGTGAGCACAGATACGCAGTATTTT

D: TRBD2
J: TRBJ2-1
V: TRBV10-3
size: NA
CDR3: CAISESPTLTSGGGEQFF
DNA: TGTGCCATCAGTGAGTCTCCCACGCTGACTAGCGGGGGGGGTGAGCAGTTCTTC

D: TRBD1
J: TRBJ1-2
V: TRBV30
size: NA
CDR3: CAWSGLLSHSQGDQAPTDYGYTF
DNA: TGTGCCTGGAGCGGCCTCCTATCCCACTCTCAGGGGGACCAGGCCCCCACTGACTATGGCTACACCTTC

D: NA
J: TRBJ1-2
V: TRBV3-1/TRBV3-2
size: NA
CDR3: CATDTEDGYGYTF
DNA: TGTGCCACCGATACCGAGGACGGCTATGGCTACACCTTC

D: NA
J: TRBJ2-3
V: TRBV6-5
size: NA
CDR3: CAGRGRPMDTQYF
DNA: TGTGCCGGCCGGGGGAGGCCGATGGATACGCAGTATTTT

D: NA
J: TRBJ1-3
V: TRBV5-1
size: NA
CDR3: CANLFYTRSGNTIYF
DNA: TGCGCCAACCTTTTTTATACCCGCTCTGGAAACACCATATATTTT

D: TRBD1
J: TRBJ2-7
V: TRBV5-5
size: few
CDR3: CASSGTGQGRGYEQYF
DNA: TGTGCCAGCAGCGGAACTGGACAGGGACGGGGTTACGAGCAGTACTTC

D: NA
J: TRBJ2-3
V: TRBV5-4
size: NA
CDR3: CASSLGGKDTQYF
DNA: TGTGCCAGCAGCTTGGGTGGGAAAGATACGCAGTATTTT

D: NA
J: TRBJ1-6
V: TRBV19
size: NA
CDR3: CASSIEGGMFSPLHF
DNA: TGTGCCAGTAGTATAGAGGGGGGGATGTTTTCACCCCTCCACTTT

D: TRBD2
J: TRBJ2-3
V: TRBV7-3
size: NA
CDR3: CASSLSGGSTDTQYF
DNA: TGTGCCAGCAGCTTATCGGGGGGTTCCACAGATACGCAGTATTTT